This TCR beta chain emerged from a study of T cell repertoires and Cas9 in healthy adults. Here immunoSEQ multiplex PCR was the method, and the copy in TCRdb shows in-frame clones only, minus some. The sample shows about 15,000 clones, around 90% of them seen only once. The length of the CDR3 is 14 residues. After removal of 5 bases from V and 3 bases from J, the junction contained 2 bases not matched to a gene. The V gene's germline CDR1 is SQVTM and CDR2 ANQGSEA. This chain joins TRBV29-1 and TRBJ1-4; 11 bases are a match to TRBD1. The sample consisted of Tregs (CD4+, CD25+, CD127-, CD137-, CD154-) from PBMCs; culture status not recorded. This receptor was identified in a human donor in good health. This chain's CDR3 is CSVRGQGANEKLFF. In nucleotides, the CDR3 is TGCAGCGTTCGGGGACAGGGGGCTAATGAAAAACTGTTTTTT.